The rows below give T cell receptor beta chains drawn from one sample of a study of radiation and T cells in renal cell carcinoma. Profiling relied on immunoSEQ multiplex PCR, and the TCRdb table lists in-frame clones only, not all of them. The sample holds approximately 75,000 clones, about 81% seen once. The material was blood, obtained from a patient whose treatment included radiotherapy and nephrectomy. The receptors originated from a man aged 55 to 70 with renal cell carcinoma. Both conserved end residues are part of each CDR3. Clone sizes are given selectively: once, few, many, or a class where the clone is expanded.

cdr3_aa | v_call | cdr3_length | j_call | clone_size
CASNPSGRAFREQYF | TRBV6-5 | 15 | TRBJ2-7 | once
CATRPGQGGYEQFF | TRBV10-3 | 14 | TRBJ2-1 | .
CATLQGAREQYF | TRBV27 | 12 | TRBJ2-7 | .
CATSRDRRGAEAFF | TRBV15 | 14 | TRBJ1-1 | .
CASSLGVGSSYF | TRBV5-6 | 12 | TRBJ2-5 | .
CASSTQANTEAFF | TRBV19 | 13 | TRBJ1-1 | .
CASSLAQGAETYEQYF | TRBV7-8 | 16 | TRBJ2-7 | few
CASSADRGKFLAGELFF | TRBV7-8 | 17 | TRBJ2-2 | .
CASSLGNTGELFF | TRBV27 | 13 | TRBJ2-2 | .
CASRGTDYNQPQHF | TRBV10-2 | 14 | TRBJ1-5 | .
CASSQAGLGAEQYF | TRBV14 | 14 | TRBJ2-7 | .
CASSPRAPEGSPYEQYF | TRBV28 | 17 | TRBJ2-7 | .
CAISESGTSADTQYF | TRBV10-3 | 15 | TRBJ2-3 | .
CASSPNGLARDTQYF | TRBV11-3 | 15 | TRBJ2-3 | .
CAWSPLPSVGPGELFF | TRBV30 | 16 | TRBJ2-2 | .
CAISEVGTEAFF | TRBV10-3 | 12 | TRBJ1-1 | .
CASSEPLGAGELFF | TRBV6-1 | 14 | TRBJ2-2 | once
CASSPPRGQVNTEAFF | TRBV6-6 | 16 | TRBJ1-1 | .
CASSTSGRRANTGELFF | TRBV13 | 17 | TRBJ2-2 | .
CASSLGLTETQYF | TRBV5-1 | 13 | TRBJ2-5 | .